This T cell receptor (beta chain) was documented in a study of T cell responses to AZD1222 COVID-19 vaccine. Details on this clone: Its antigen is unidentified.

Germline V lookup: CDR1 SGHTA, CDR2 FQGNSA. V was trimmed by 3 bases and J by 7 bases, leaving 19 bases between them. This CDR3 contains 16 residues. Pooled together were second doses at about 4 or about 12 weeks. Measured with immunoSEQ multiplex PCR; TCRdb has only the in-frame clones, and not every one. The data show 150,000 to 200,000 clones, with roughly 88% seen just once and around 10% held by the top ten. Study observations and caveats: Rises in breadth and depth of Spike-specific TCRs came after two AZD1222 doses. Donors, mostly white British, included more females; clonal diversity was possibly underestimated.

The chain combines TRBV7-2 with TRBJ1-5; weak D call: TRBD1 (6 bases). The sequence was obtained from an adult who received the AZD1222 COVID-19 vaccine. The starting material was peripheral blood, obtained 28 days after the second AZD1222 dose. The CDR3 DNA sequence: TGTGCCAGCAGCTTCGCCGGAGGGGGGGCTAAACAGCCCCAGCATTTT. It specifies CASSFAGGGAKQPQHF.